There are a few counts of the clone carrying this T cell receptor (beta chain). The antigen is unknown. The data are from a study of T-cell reconstitution after alpha-beta-depleted transplantation in children. General observations from the study: Several hundred graft clones that had expanded were reportedly the source of alpha-beta T cells about two months after transplant. From surviving recipient T cells and thymic progenitors came the high day-60 TCRbeta diversity observed in some patients. At one year after transplant, newly produced T cells mostly accounted for T-cell counts and diversity.

Unique molecular identifiers were incorporated during preparation of the TCRbeta library. MiXCR was run by TCRdb on the PCR reads, yielding one entry per CDR3 protein. The sample carries almost 600,000 distinct CDR3 sequences, roughly 27% recorded once. Germline-derived CDR1 and CDR2 are SGHRS and YFSETQ. V shed 2 bases and J shed 4 bases, with 9 bases lying between them. The CDR3 is 14 residues long. The material was PBMCs, obtained before TCRalphabeta/CD19-depleted stem cell transplant. This TCR came from a boy less than two years old with Wiskott-Aldrich syndrome, due to receive a stem cell transplant. The chain has TRBV5-1 and TRBJ2-2, with a tentative D call TRBD2 (6 bases). CDR3 sequence: CASSFATSTGELFF. The CDR3 DNA follows: TGCGCCAGCAGCTTTGCGACTAGCACCGGGGAGCTGTTTTTT.